This T cell receptor (beta chain) was identified during a study of CXCR3-negative and CXCR3-positive naive CD8 T cells. Germline values: CDR1 LNHDA, CDR2 SQIVND (reference sequence). The CDR3 is 17 residues long. 5' RACE with UMI labels generated the TRB cDNA libraries. After re-calling the 5' RACE reads, TCRdb lists one entry per CDR3 protein, DNA absent. Seen in this sample are 150,000 to 180,000 distinct CDR3 sequences; the ten most common clones hold around 0.5%. Study-level results: Relative to CXCR3-negative naive cells, CXCR3-positive naive cells had more hydrophobic TRB CDR3s.

With regard to this clonotype: The antigen is undetermined.

The receptor was isolated from a human donor in good health. Some clones in this sample may be carry-over from other donors' samples. The specimen was naive CXCR3+ CD8+ T cells from blood. This sample's subset: CD45RO-CCR7+CD27+CD95- naive CD8+ T cells expressing CXCR3 (TNR3+). The genes are TRBV19 and TRBJ1-2; the D call of TRBD1 rests on TCRdb alone, since no DNA is present to check it. This chain's CDR3 is CASSPRGLTGTAYGYTF.